The clone carrying this T cell receptor (beta chain) was counted a few times. Its target is unknown. The CDR3 has 16 amino acids. The junction had 3 bases not matched to a gene; V was cut back by 2 bases and J by 0 bases. CDR1 is MDHEN, CDR2 SYDVKM, per germline. This entry belongs to a study of T cells in Graves' hyperthyroidism and ophthalmopathy. Study results and limitations: Blood also held most thyroid clonotypes expanded beyond 0.001.

Patients aged 18 to 65 had newly diagnosed hyperthyroidism that had lasted under 2 months. Not enrolled were patients with uncontrolled infection, other autoimmune disease, pregnancy or lactation. Blood sampling occurred at first hyperthyroidism diagnosis, ahead of any ophthalmopathy symptoms. There were TCR beta CDR3 regions amplified from RNA transcripts. First-round RT-PCR with HTBI primers amplified the TCR CDR3 region. TCRdb itself ran the multiplex PCR reads through MiXCR, one entry per CDR3 protein. Of 130,000 to 150,000 distinct CDR3 sequences in the sample, approximately 20% are singletons; the top ten hold more than 60%.

This sequence joins TRBV28 and TRBJ2-2; 7 bases fit TRBD1. The TCR sequence derives from a woman aged 45-59 years with Graves' hyperthyroidism that later progressed to Graves' ophthalmopathy. Source material: blood. The CDR3 region has the DNA TGTGCCAGCAGTTTACCCGGGACAGCGAACACCGGGGAGCTGTTTTTT. It codes for CASSLPGTANTGELFF.